This entry lists 18 T cell receptor beta chains sequenced from one sample in a study of T cell repertoires in breast cancer (dated by TCRdb to about 2016). Libraries were prepared through emulsion pairing. Instrument used: Illumina MiSeq. Unpaired genes were suppressed by a second nested PCR with blocking oligos, after which a third nested PCR added Illumina adaptors and barcodes. Using fastp trimming at Q25 and MiXCR clonotype assembly, TCRdb reanalyzed the public sequencing data and kept in-frame beta chains. Rows merge per CDR3 protein into single entries with the most common DNA and genes. For this sample there are tens of thousands of distinct CDR3 sequences; about 48% appear just once. Of the sample, less than 70% is held by the ten largest clones. The study used an expanded emulsion RT-PCR method with primers for all TCR V genes to analyze paired alpha-beta TCRs of CD8+ T cells. The sample consisted of CD8+ T cells. All receptors come from a pool of human donors with breast cancer or a healthy control (not recorded which).

In its sample, this clonotype was seen once. This chain links TRBV12-3 or TRBV12-4 with TRBJ2-3; TRBD1 aligns across 9 bases. J was trimmed by 15 bases and V by 5 bases; bases with no gene match: 6. The CDR3 length is 11 residues. Written as DNA, the CDR3 is TGTGCCAGCAGTCCCCGGGACAGGGTCTATTTT. Translated, it gives CASSPRDRVYF.

The sample holds a few counts of this clonotype. CDR3 amino acids: CASSPRTGGNEQFF. Written as DNA, the CDR3 is TGTGCCAGCAGTCCGCGGACAGGGGGCAATGAGCAGTTCTTC. The chain couples TRBV6-1 to TRBJ2-1, with 10 bases matching TRBD1. After removal of 5 bases from V and 6 bases from J, the junction contained 4 bases not matched to a gene. The CDR3 length is 14 residues. Looked up from germline, CDR1 is MNHNS and CDR2 is SASEGT.

The chain recombines TRBV6-1 with TRBJ1-5; D remains unclear. In germline, CDR1 is MNHNS, CDR2 SASEGT. The CDR3 loop spans 15 amino acids. V was shortened by 8 bases and J by 2 bases, with 16 bases between the two germline ends. The CDR3 DNA follows: TGTGCCAGCGGTGTCCGGACGTCACGCAATCAGCCCCAGCATTTT. Translating gives CASGVRTSRNQPQHF.

The rearrangement joins TRBV19 to TRBJ2-1, with D perhaps matching TRBD2 (7 bases). Looked up from germline, CDR1 is LNHDA and CDR2 is SQIVND (reference sequence). The CDR3 has 15 residues. Trimming took 8 bases from V and 3 from J, leaving 17 bases between them. CDR3 coding DNA: TGTGCCAGTCCCCCTGGGGGGGCCAGCTACAATGAGCAGTTCTTC. This codes for CASPPGGASYNEQFF.

This clonotype was seen many times. The chain's CDR3 is CASSSPSIVGAFF. In nucleotides, the CDR3 is TGTGCCAGCAGTTCCCCCTCGATTGTTGGAGCTTTCTTT. V and J are TRBV27 and TRBJ1-1; D is unclear. V lost 4 bases to trimming and J lost 10 bases, with 16 bases between them. The CDR3 has 13 residues. Germline loops: CDR1 MNHEY, CDR2 SMNVEV (reference sequence).

This clonotype came up a few times. The chain carries TRBV5-1 and TRBJ2-6; perhaps TRBD1 as D (6 bases). The germline V and J ends were trimmed by 4 bases and 1 base, with 12 bases remaining between them. The CDR3 consists of 16 residues. CDR1 and CDR2 (germline): SGHRS, YFSETQ. The CDR3 is CASSETTGSGANVLTF. The CDR3 coding sequence is TGCGCCAGCAGCGAGACAACAGGGTCTGGGGCCAACGTCCTGACTTTC.

This clonotype has only a few counts. The chain has TRBV14 and TRBJ2-1, with 7 bases lining up with TRBD2. The germline V gene has CDR1 SGHDN and CDR2 FVKESK. There are 12 residues in the CDR3. The trim removed 4 bases at V and 7 bases at J, leaving 1 base unmatched. The CDR3 DNA sequence: TGTGCCAGCAGCCGGCGGGGGAATGAGCAGTTCTTC. Encoded protein: CASSRRGNEQFF.

Many counts were recorded for this clonotype. The chain links TRBV27 to TRBJ2-1, with no clear D. CDR3 size: 14 residues. CDR1 MNHEY and CDR2 SMNVEV come from the germline V gene (reference sequence). V dropped 0 bases and J dropped 1 base, with 4 bases sitting between them. The CDR3 here is CASSLSRSYNEQFF. CDR3 in DNA: TGTGCCAGCAGTTTATCCAGATCCTACAATGAGCAGTTCTTC.

CDR3 amino acids: CASSRTVIGNTIYF. The CDR3 DNA reads as TGTGCCAGCAGTCGGACGGTGATCGGAAACACCATATATTTT. The chain couples TRBV7-8 to TRBJ1-3; no definite D call. The CDR3 loop spans 14 amino acids. Germline V CDR1 and CDR2: SGHVS, FQNEAQ. Trimming pared 6 bases from V and 4 bases from J, leaving 13 bases between.

In its sample, this clonotype was seen a few times. The V and J genes are TRBV20-1 and TRBJ1-1; D is unclear. The CDR3 extends over 15 amino acids. Germline-derived CDR1 and CDR2 are DFQATT and SNEGSKA (reference sequence). V gave up 2 bases and J gave up 2 bases, with 15 bases separating them. CDR3 amino acids: CSARQSLMENTEAFF. For the CDR3, the DNA is TGCAGTGCTAGACAGTCATTGATGGAAAACACTGAAGCTTTCTTT.

In its sample, this clonotype was seen a few times. The chain links TRBV6-5 to TRBJ2-1; 7 bases map to TRBD2. The CDR3 totals 14 residues. The V gene's germline CDR1 is MNHEY and CDR2 SVGAGI. The junction had 3 bases not matched to a gene; V was cut back by 0 bases and J by 7 bases. CDR3 sequence (DNA): TGTGCCAGCAGTTACTCGTGGGGGGGGAATGAGCAGTTCTTC. Protein sequence: CASSYSWGGNEQFF.

This clonotype was counted ten times or more. V usage is TRBV7-2 and J usage is TRBJ2-3; D is uncertain. The CDR3 runs 13 residues. Looked up from germline, CDR1 is SGHTA and CDR2 is FQGNSA. V was pared by 2 bases and J by 2 bases, with 5 bases between. In DNA, the CDR3 is TGTGCCAGCAGCTTATGGTTCACAGATACGCAGTATTTT. This codes for CASSLWFTDTQYF.

The chain uses TRBV20-1 and TRBJ2-7; 8 positions match TRBD2. This CDR3 has 14 amino acids. Germline values: CDR1 DFQATT, CDR2 SNEGSKA (reference sequence). Germline trimming cut 6 bases from V and 3 bases from J; bases unmatched to any gene: 10. The CDR3 DNA follows: TGCAGTGCCGAACTAGCGGAAGAAGACTACGAGCAGTACTTC. Translation: CSAELAEEDYEQYF.

The chain recombines TRBV7-2 with TRBJ2-1; 8 positions match TRBD1. This CDR3 has 15 residues. Germline trimming cut 4 bases from V and 2 bases from J; bases unmatched to any gene: 4. CDR1 SGHTA and CDR2 FQGNSA come from the germline V gene. Written as DNA, the CDR3 is TGTGCCAGCAGCTCGGACAGGGCCACCTACAATGAGCAGTTCTTC. Amino acid sequence: CASSSDRATYNEQFF.

The chain recombines TRBV29-1 with TRBJ2-3, with a tentative D call TRBD2 (6 bases). V gave up 6 bases and J gave up 4 bases, with 20 bases separating them. The CDR3 totals 15 residues. Germline-derived CDR1 and CDR2 are SQVTM and ANQGSEA. CDR3 DNA sequence: TGCAGCGTGGACGCGGGGTCTGCCGGACCAGATACGCAGTATTTT. Translation: CSVDAGSAGPDTQYF.

J is TRBJ1-5 and V is TRBV2, with D hard to call. CDR3 length equals 15 residues. Germline V gene data show CDR1 as SNHLY and CDR2 as FYNNEI. Trimming took 0 bases from V and 2 from J, leaving 8 bases between them. CDR3 in DNA: TGTGCCAGCAGTGAAGCGGCACAGCGCAATCAGCCCCAGCATTTT. It yields the protein CASSEAAQRNQPQHF.

A note on this clonotype: A much larger clone sits a single nucleotide away, making a read error possible. The chain is built from TRBV28 and TRBJ1-5, with a tentative D call TRBD1 (6 bases). The V gene lost 7 bases and the J gene lost 3 bases, with 16 bases spanning the gap. Germline V lookup: CDR1 MDHEN, CDR2 SYDVKM. This CDR3 region has 15 residues. CDR3 in DNA: TGTGCCAGCATGTCACAGGGATTCTTCAATCAGCCCCAGCATTTT. Its translation: CASMSQGFFNQPQHF.

This clonotype showed up many times. The V call is TRBV27, the J call TRBJ1-2; D is ambiguous. The germline V gene has CDR1 MNHEY and CDR2 SMNVEV (reference sequence). The germline V and J ends were trimmed by 0 bases and 4 bases, with 12 bases remaining between them. CDR3 length: 15 amino acids. CDR3 nucleotides: TGTGCCAGCAGTTTATCTCGGCAGGAACTCTATGGCTACACCTTC. Translating it yields CASSLSRQELYGYTF.